This is a list of T cell receptor beta chains from one sample in a study of human T cells and chemical hapten exposure. TCRdb itself ran the RACE reads through MiXCR, one entry per CDR3 protein. Here the sample spans about 380,000 distinct CDR3 sequences, less than 6.5% being singletons. Source: whole blood, taken in connection with sensitization to the hapten diphenylcyclopropenone (DPC). These receptors were collected from a woman aged 50 to 60 with alopecia areata. Some clones in this sample may be carry-over from other donors' samples. CDR3s include the opening cysteine and the closing phenylalanine or tryptophan. Each record gives: V gene, D gene, J gene, clone size, CDR3 DNA, CDR3 protein. A D gene is named only where the DNA matches it firmly. The listing skips clone size in some rows; elsewhere it reads once, few, many or a size class.

TRBV12-5	TRBD1	TRBJ1-1	many	TGTGCTAGTGGTCCGCCAGGGGGGACTGAAGCTTTCTTT	CASGPPGGTEAFF
TRBV7-2	NA	TRBJ1-1	NA	TGTGCCAGCAGCTTATCTTGGATAGAGAACACTGAAGCTTTCTTT	CASSLSWIENTEAFF
TRBV4-2	NA	TRBJ2-1	many	TGTGCCAGCAGCCACCGTAGTTTGGAGAGCTCCTACAATGAGCAGTTCTTC	CASSHRSLESSYNEQFF
TRBV6-2/TRBV6-3	TRBD1	TRBJ1-2	many	TGTGCCAGCAGTTCCACGGGACAGGCCTCTAACTATGGCTACACCTTC	CASSSTGQASNYGYTF
TRBV5-4	TRBD1	TRBJ1-2	NA	TGTGCCAGCATCTTGGGGACAGGGTGGGGCTACACCTTC	CASILGTGWGYTF
TRBV13	TRBD1	TRBJ2-3	NA	TGTGCCAGCAGGCGGAGACAGGGAGTTTCCACAGATACGCAGTATTTT	CASRRRQGVSTDTQYF
TRBV5-1	NA	TRBJ2-5	many	TGCGCCAGCAGCTCCCAAACAGGACCCCAAGAGACCCAGTACTTC	CASSSQTGPQETQYF
TRBV27	NA	TRBJ2-7	NA	TGTGCCAGCAGTTCCCGGACAAGCTACGAGCAGTACTTC	CASSSRTSYEQYF
TRBV7-2	TRBD2	TRBJ2-3	many	TGTGCCAGCAGCTTACACGGCCTATGGCTAGCGGGACCTAGCACAGATACGCAGTATTTT	CASSLHGLWLAGPSTDTQYF
TRBV7-2	NA	TRBJ1-1	NA	TGTGCCAGCAGCTTAGCGCTAGGTGAAGCTTTCTTT	CASSLALGEAFF
TRBV29-1	TRBD1	TRBJ1-1	few	TGCAGCGTCCGGACAGGGGGCGAAGCTTTCTTT	CSVRTGGEAFF
TRBV6-2/TRBV6-3	TRBD2	TRBJ2-1	many	TGCCTAGCGGGGTCCTCCTACAATGAGCAGTTCTTC	CLAGSSYNEQFF
TRBV29-1	NA	TRBJ1-5	NA	TGCAGGGTGAAAGAGGACGGAGACAATCAGCCCCAGCATTTT	CRVKEDGDNQPQHF
TRBV7-3	TRBD2	TRBJ2-1	many	TGTGCCAGCAGCTTCGTCGGGGGACTATCCTACAATGAGCAGTTCTTC	CASSFVGGLSYNEQFF
TRBV24-1	NA	TRBJ2-7	many	TGTGCCACCAGCGACGGGGACAAAGCCTACGAGCAGTACTTC	CATSDGDKAYEQYF
TRBV7-2	TRBD1	TRBJ2-4	many	TGTGCCAGCAGCCCCAGGACAGGGATTAACATTCAGTACTTC	CASSPRTGINIQYF
TRBV6-2/TRBV6-3	NA	TRBJ2-5	few	TGTGCCAGCAGTCAATCGGAAGAGACCCAGTACTTC	CASSQSEETQYF
TRBV20-1	NA	TRBJ1-5	many	TGCAGTGCTAGAGACGAGGGGGGAATTAGCAATCAGCCCCAGCATTTT	CSARDEGGISNQPQHF
TRBV5-1	TRBD2	TRBJ2-5	many	TGCGCCAGCAGTCGAACGGGTAGCGGGGGGCCGCCCCAAGAGACCCAGTACTTC	CASSRTGSGGPPQETQYF
TRBV5-1	NA	TRBJ1-1	few	TGCGCCAGCAGGGGGGGAGATGAAGCTTTCTTT	CASRGGDEAFF
TRBV5-1	TRBD1	TRBJ1-1	many	TGCGCCAGCAGCCTACCGACAGGGAGGGAGAATGAAGCTTTCTTT	CASSLPTGRENEAFF
TRBV20-1	NA	TRBJ1-5	NA	TGCAGTGCTAGGCAGACAGGCTTAAGGGATCAGCCCCAGCATTTT	CSARQTGLRDQPQHF
TRBV3-1	NA	TRBJ1-1	few	TGTGCCAGCAGCCAAGCCATACAGGGTGTTAAGGGCACTGAAGCTTTCTTT	CASSQAIQGVKGTEAFF
TRBV7-2	NA	TRBJ1-2	NA	TGTGCCAGCAGCTTAGAGACCGCCTATGGCTACACCTTC	CASSLETAYGYTF
TRBV21-1	NA	TRBJ2-7	many	TGTGCCAGCAGCAAACCACACAGGGACAGGAGCTACGAGCAGTACTTC	CASSKPHRDRSYEQYF
TRBV7-2	NA	TRBJ1-5	NA	TGTGCCAGCAGCTTAGACGGGGGAAAAAATCAGCCCCAGCATTTT	CASSLDGGKNQPQHF
TRBV6-2/TRBV6-3	TRBD2	TRBJ2-7	many	TGTGCCAGCACGGCCTTCCCGGGGGGTAACGGCGAGCAGTACTTC	CASTAFPGGNGEQYF
TRBV29-1	NA	TRBJ2-3	NA	TGCAGCGTTTCCGCGACTGCTAGCACAGATACGCAGTATTTT	CSVSATASTDTQYF
TRBV6-5	NA	TRBJ2-5	many	TGTGCCAGCAGTTACTCGACAGCTAAGACCCAGTACTTC	CASSYSTAKTQYF
TRBV6-6	TRBD2	TRBJ2-2	few	TGTGCCACCAGTTGGGGGGGCACCGGGGAGCTGTTTTTT	CATSWGGTGELFF
TRBV5-4	NA	TRBJ1-2	NA	TGTGCCAGCAGCGAAGGACAGTTCCTAAACTATGGCTACACCTTC	CASSEGQFLNYGYTF
TRBV29-1	NA	TRBJ1-5	NA	TGCAGCGTTCGTGCCTGGGGGGACAATCAGCCCCAGCATTTT	CSVRAWGDNQPQHF
TRBV27	NA	TRBJ1-5	NA	TGTGCCAGCAGTTCCACCAGGGTTCAGCCCCAGCATTTT	CASSSTRVQPQHF
TRBV12-3/TRBV12-4	TRBD2	TRBJ2-1	NA	TGTGCCAGCAGTTTAAGCGGGGGCCTCCTCGGGAATGAGCAGTTCTTC	CASSLSGGLLGNEQFF
TRBV6-1	NA	TRBJ1-5	many	TGTGCCAGCAGTGAAACGGTTGCAGGGAGAGATAGCAATCAGCCCCAGCATTTT	CASSETVAGRDSNQPQHF
TRBV9	TRBD2	TRBJ2-7	few	TGTGCCAGCAGCAAAACTAGCGGGGGAGACGAGCAGTACTTC	CASSKTSGGDEQYF
TRBV24-1	TRBD2	TRBJ2-1	many	TGTGCCACCAGTAAACACGGGGGGAATGAGCAGTTCTTC	CATSKHGGNEQFF
TRBV29-1	NA	TRBJ1-2	few	TGCAGCGTCGGGGCGGGGGAGAGTGTCGTTTATGGCTACACCTTC	CSVGAGESVVYGYTF
TRBV20-1	NA	TRBJ1-2	NA	TGCAGTGCTTCCGACATACCTGGCTACACCTTC	CSASDIPGYTF
TRBV7-6	TRBD2	TRBJ2-1	many	TGTGCCAGCAGCCTTAGCGGGAACACCTACAATGAGCAGTTCTTC	CASSLSGNTYNEQFF
TRBV5-1	NA	TRBJ2-3	few	TGCGCCAGCAGCCCGGCTCGGGGTACGCAGTATTTT	CASSPARGTQYF
TRBV7-8	NA	TRBJ1-5	few	TGTGCCAGCAGCCCCGCCCCTGCAGGGACAAGTAATCAGCCCCAGCATTTT	CASSPAPAGTSNQPQHF
TRBV6-6	NA	TRBJ1-6	few	TGTGCCAGCAGTCGAACTATGTATAATTCACCCCTCCACTTT	CASSRTMYNSPLHF
TRBV12-3/TRBV12-4	NA	TRBJ2-3	few	TGTGCCAGCAGTATTAGTTCAGATACGCAGTATTTT	CASSISSDTQYF
TRBV7-2	TRBD2	TRBJ2-1	many	TGTGCCAGCAGTAAAACCGGAACTACCCTAGCGGGTGAGCAGTTCTTC	CASSKTGTTLAGEQFF
TRBV4-2	NA	TRBJ2-3	many	TGTGCCAGCAGCAAAGGAACAGGAGCTTCAGATACGCAGTATTTT	CASSKGTGASDTQYF
TRBV7-9	NA	TRBJ1-2	few	TGTGCCAGCAGCTTGTCGGGCCTCTCGGGCTACACCTTC	CASSLSGLSGYTF
TRBV3-1	TRBD2	TRBJ2-1	many	TGTGCCAGCAGCCAATCCCCGACTAGCGGTGAGCAGTTCTTC	CASSQSPTSGEQFF
TRBV5-5	TRBD1	TRBJ2-1	many	TGTGCCAGCAGGAATACAGGGGGGTCCTACAATGAGCAGTTCTTC	CASRNTGGSYNEQFF
TRBV20-1	NA	TRBJ2-5	NA	TGCAGTGCTTGGGACCCGACGGGGGAGACCCAGTACTTC	CSAWDPTGETQYF
TRBV6-1	NA	TRBJ2-7	many	TGTGCCAGCAGTCCCAAGGAAGGGGCCGAGCAGTACTTC	CASSPKEGAEQYF
TRBV28	TRBD2	TRBJ2-3	few	TGTGCCACCCTAGCGGGAGGAATAGATACGCAGTATTTT	CATLAGGIDTQYF
TRBV28	TRBD1	TRBJ2-7	NA	TGTGCCAGCAGTAACAGGGGGCGGTACGAGCAGTGCTTC	CASSNRGRYEQCF
TRBV29-1	NA	TRBJ1-4	many	TGCAGCGTTGGAGGGACTAATGAAAAACTGTTTTTT	CSVGGTNEKLFF